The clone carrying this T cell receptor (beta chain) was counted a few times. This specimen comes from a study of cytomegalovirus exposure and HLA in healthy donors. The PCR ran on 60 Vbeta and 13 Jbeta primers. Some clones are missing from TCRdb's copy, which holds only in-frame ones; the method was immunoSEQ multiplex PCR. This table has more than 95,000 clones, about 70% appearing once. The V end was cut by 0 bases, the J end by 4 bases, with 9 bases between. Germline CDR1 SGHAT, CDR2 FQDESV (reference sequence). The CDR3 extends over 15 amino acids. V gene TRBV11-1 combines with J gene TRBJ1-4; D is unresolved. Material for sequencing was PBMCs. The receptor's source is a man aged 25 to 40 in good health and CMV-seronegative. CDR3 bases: TGTGCCAGCAGCTTAGCTGTGGGAGGTAATGAAAAACTGTTTTTT. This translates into CASSLAVGGNEKLFF.